This T cell receptor beta chain stems from a study of T cells in Graves' hyperthyroidism and ophthalmopathy. Study-wide background: Before treatment of any kind, peripheral blood was taken at initial diagnosis. Findings and caveats of the study: Ophthalmopathy was separated from stable hyperthyroidism by a 13 V-J model. Most clonotypes expanded in thyroid above 0.001 were likewise present in blood.

This clonotype was observed at least ten times. Its antigen is unidentified. Disease duration under 2 months; hyperthyroidism patients were aged 18 to 65. What was amplified from RNA transcripts were TCR beta CDR3 regions. The study used the HTBI primer set for a first-round RT-PCR of the TCR CDR3. Each CDR3 protein gets one entry after TCRdb re-called the multiplex PCR reads with MiXCR. Of roughly 740,000 distinct CDR3 sequences listed, less than 20% are singletons. Germline V lookup: CDR1 MDHEN, CDR2 SYDVKM. V lost 5 bases to trimming and J lost 2 bases, with 19 bases between them. The CDR3 totals 16 residues.

This clonotype originated in a man younger than 35 with Graves' hyperthyroidism. The sequencing sample was made of blood. V usage is TRBV28 and J usage is TRBJ2-7, with D hard to call. CDR3 loop: CASSTPVVPAPYEQYF. The CDR3 region has the DNA TGTGCCAGCAGTACCCCCGTGGTCCCCGCTCCCTACGAGCAGTACTTC.